These 14 T cell receptor beta chains were sequenced from one sample in a study of PD-1 blockade in classical Hodgkin lymphoma. TCRdb's copy holds only in-frame clones and misses some; the assay was immunoSEQ multiplex PCR. The sample has 25,000 to 35,000 clones, about 87% seen once. Time point specified: newly diagnosed, previously untreated cHL patient sample. Researchers used magnetic negative selection to pull out pure CD4+ T cells from thawed PBMCs. Sequencing was carried out using CD4+ T cells from blood. These receptors were obtained from a human donor with classical Hodgkin lymphoma.

The chain uses TRBV7-9 and TRBJ2-3; D is ambiguous. Germline V lookup: CDR1 SEHNR, CDR2 FQNEAQ (reference sequence). This CDR3 has 15 residues. With 2 bases removed from V and 0 bases from J, the gap between germline ends came to 9 bases. CDR3 residues: CASSLHYGSTDTQYF. The DNA of the CDR3 is TGTGCCAGCAGCTTACACTACGGCAGCACAGATACGCAGTATTTT.

This chain connects TRBV4-1 to TRBJ2-5; D uncertain. Germline CDR1 reads MGHRA; CDR2 reads YSYEKL. The V end was cut by 3 bases, the J end by 7 bases, with 15 bases between. This CDR3 has 14 amino acids. The CDR3 protein is CASSQDHPVVTQYF. CDR3 sequence (DNA): TGCGCCAGCAGCCAGGACCACCCGGTTGTGACCCAGTACTTC.

The count of this clone is one. Here the CDR3 reads CASSPGDTEAFF. The CDR3 coding sequence is TGTGCCAGCAGTCCCGGGGACACTGAAGCTTTCTTT. The chain combines TRBV6-6 with TRBJ1-1; D is ambiguous. CDR1 MNHNY and CDR2 SVGAGI come from the germline V gene (reference sequence). The CDR3 is made up of 12 amino acids. V lost 5 bases and J lost 3, with 7 bases in between.

V is TRBV19 and J is TRBJ2-2; D unclear. This CDR3 has 16 residues. The germline gives CDR1 LNHDA, CDR2 SQIVND (reference sequence). V lost 5 bases to trimming and J lost 9 bases, with 22 bases between them. The CDR3 loop is CASSRKTGPPGRELFF. The CDR3 coding sequence is TGTGCCAGTAGTCGCAAAACCGGGCCCCCCGGTCGGGAGCTGTTTTTT.

The chain joins TRBV27 to TRBJ1-5, with 7 bases lining up with TRBD1. This CDR3 region has 13 residues. Per the germline V gene, CDR1 is MNHEY and CDR2 is SMNVEV (reference sequence). V shed 6 bases, J shed 7 bases, and the junction held 6 bases outside the gene matches. CDR3 DNA sequence: TGTGCCAGCAGCCGACAGGGAAGGCAGCCCCAGCATTTT. Translation gives CASSRQGRQPQHF.

The V and J genes are TRBV5-1 and TRBJ2-2, with TRBD1 matching over 7 bases. There are 16 residues in the CDR3. After removal of 4 bases from V and 8 bases from J, the junction contained 14 bases not matched to a gene. In germline, CDR1 is SGHRS, CDR2 YFSETQ. The CDR3 reads CASSQTLDRASGELFF. The CDR3 DNA is TGCGCCAGCAGCCAAACGCTCGACAGGGCTTCGGGGGAGCTGTTTTTT.

The chain joins TRBV18 to TRBJ1-1, with D perhaps TRBD1 (6 bases). This CDR3 is built from 14 residues. The V gene's germline CDR1 is KGHSH and CDR2 LQKENI. Between the trimmed V and J ends, which lost 4 bases and 1 base, there was a span of 10 bases. As DNA, the CDR3 is TGTGCCAGCTCACTGAAACAGGGGAACACTGAAGCTTTCTTT. It encodes CASSLKQGNTEAFF.

The chain links TRBV10-3 to TRBJ2-5; TRBD1 aligns across 9 bases. J was trimmed by 4 bases and V by 7 bases; bases with no gene match: 10. CDR1 and CDR2 from the germline V gene are ENHRY and SYGVKD. This CDR3 region has 15 residues. The CDR3 sequence: CAIKGRQGGGETQYF. The CDR3 DNA sequence: TGTGCCATCAAAGGACGACAGGGGGGCGGAGAGACCCAGTACTTC.

The table lists this clone with a few counts. J is TRBJ2-1 and V is TRBV6-6, with D hard to call. Per germline, CDR1 MNHNY and CDR2 SVGAGI (reference sequence). CDR3 length: 11 residues. Trimming took off 6 bases at V and 4 bases at J, with 4 bases between the two ends. The CDR3 bases are TGTGCCAGCAGGACTTACAATGAGCAGTTCTTC. It specifies CASRTYNEQFF.

The chain carries TRBV19 and TRBJ1-5; D gene ambiguous. CDR1 and CDR2 from the germline V gene are LNHDA and SQIVND (reference sequence). V was shortened by 8 bases and J by 2 bases, with 10 bases between the two germline ends. This CDR3 region has 13 residues. DNA of the CDR3: TGTGCCAGTGAAGATGGGGGCAATCAGCCCCAGCATTTT. Translating it yields CASEDGGNQPQHF.

The rearrangement links TRBV10-3 to TRBJ1-1; maybe TRBD1 (5 bases). The CDR3 spans 14 residues. Germline CDR1 is ENHRY and CDR2 is SYGVKD. The V end lost 2 bases, the J end lost 1 base, and 8 bases lay between the germline ends. The CDR3 reads CAISESGGNTEAFF. In DNA form, the CDR3 reads TGTGCCATCAGTGAGAGCGGGGGGAACACTGAAGCTTTCTTT.

This clone was seen only a few times. The chain links TRBV5-1 to TRBJ1-1, with 7 bases identical to TRBD1. CDR3 length: 13 amino acids. CDR1 and CDR2 (germline): SGHRS, YFSETQ. J lost 11 bases, V lost 4 bases, and 11 bases had no gene match. The CDR3 sequence is CASSLEQGMRAFF. CDR3 nucleotides: TGCGCCAGCAGCCTCGAACAGGGGATGCGGGCTTTCTTT.

This clone came up a few times. This chain connects TRBV12-5 to TRBJ1-2, with D maybe TRBD1 (5 bases). The CDR3 spans 14 residues. The germline gives CDR1 LGHNT, CDR2 FRNRAP. Trimming cost V 4 bases and J 0 bases, with 9 bases left between them. For the CDR3, the DNA is TGTGCTAGTGGTTCGGGGGTTGCTAACTATGGCTACACCTTC. Translated: CASGSGVANYGYTF. Full variable domain (missing parts from reference TRBV12-5 and TRBJ1-2): DARVTQTPRHKVTEMGQEVTMRCQPILGHNTVFWYRQTMMQGLELLAYFRNRAPLDDSGMPKDRFSAEMPDATLATLKIQPSEPRDSAVYFCASGSGVANYGYTFGSGTRLTVV.

This clone showed up just once. This sequence joins TRBV5-1 and TRBJ1-1; 7 bases fit TRBD1. The germline CDR1 and CDR2 sequences are SGHRS and YFSETQ. V was pared by 0 bases and J by 1 base, with 6 bases of the junction left unmatched. This CDR3 has 16 residues. The CDR3 region is CASSLVGGATNTEAFF. In nucleotides, the CDR3 is TGCGCCAGCAGCTTGGTAGGGGGCGCAACGAACACTGAAGCTTTCTTT.